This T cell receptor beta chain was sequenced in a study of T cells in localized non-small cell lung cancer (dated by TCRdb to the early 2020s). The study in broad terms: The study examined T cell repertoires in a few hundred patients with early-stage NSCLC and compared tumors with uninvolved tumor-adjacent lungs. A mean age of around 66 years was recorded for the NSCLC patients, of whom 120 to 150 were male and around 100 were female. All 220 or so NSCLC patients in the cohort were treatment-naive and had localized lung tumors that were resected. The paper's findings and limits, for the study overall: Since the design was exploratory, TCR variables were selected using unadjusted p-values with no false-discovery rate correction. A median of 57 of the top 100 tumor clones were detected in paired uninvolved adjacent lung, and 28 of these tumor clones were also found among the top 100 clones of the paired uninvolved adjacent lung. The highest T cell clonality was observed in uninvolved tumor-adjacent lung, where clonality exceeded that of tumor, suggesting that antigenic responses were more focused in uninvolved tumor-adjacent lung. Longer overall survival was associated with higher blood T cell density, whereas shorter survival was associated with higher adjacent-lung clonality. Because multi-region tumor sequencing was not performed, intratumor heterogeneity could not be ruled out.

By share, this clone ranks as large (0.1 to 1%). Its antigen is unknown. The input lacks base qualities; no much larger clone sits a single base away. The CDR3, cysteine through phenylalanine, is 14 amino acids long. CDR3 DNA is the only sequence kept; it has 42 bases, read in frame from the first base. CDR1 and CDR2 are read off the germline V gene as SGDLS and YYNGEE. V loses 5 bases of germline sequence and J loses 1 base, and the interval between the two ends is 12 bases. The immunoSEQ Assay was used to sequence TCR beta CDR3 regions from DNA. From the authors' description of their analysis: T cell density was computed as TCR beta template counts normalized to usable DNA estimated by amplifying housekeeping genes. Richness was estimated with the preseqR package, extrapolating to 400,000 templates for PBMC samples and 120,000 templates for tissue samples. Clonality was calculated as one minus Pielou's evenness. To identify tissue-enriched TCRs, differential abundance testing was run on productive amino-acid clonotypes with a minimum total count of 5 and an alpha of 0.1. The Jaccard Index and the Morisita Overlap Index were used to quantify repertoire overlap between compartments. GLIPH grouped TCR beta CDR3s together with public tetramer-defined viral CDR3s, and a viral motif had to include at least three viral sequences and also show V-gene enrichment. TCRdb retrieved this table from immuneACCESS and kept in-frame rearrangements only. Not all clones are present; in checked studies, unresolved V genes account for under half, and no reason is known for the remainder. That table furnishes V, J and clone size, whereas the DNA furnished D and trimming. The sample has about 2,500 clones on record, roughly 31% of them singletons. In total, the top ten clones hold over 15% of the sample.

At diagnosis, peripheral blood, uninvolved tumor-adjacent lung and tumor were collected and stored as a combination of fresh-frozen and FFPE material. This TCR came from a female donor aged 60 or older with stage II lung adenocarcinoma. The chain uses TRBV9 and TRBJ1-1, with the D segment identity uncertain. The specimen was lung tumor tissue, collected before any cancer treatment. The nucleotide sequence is TGTGCCAGCAGTGAACTCATCGGGAACACTGAAGCTTTCTTT. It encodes CASSELIGNTEAFF.